The 21 T cell receptor beta chains below come from one sample, sequenced in a study of shared clonotypes between healthy human individuals. Method: immunoSEQ multiplex PCR; TCRdb's copy keeps in-frame clones and lacks some. Of about 2.4 million clones listed, 80% to 95% are singletons. The source material was naive CD4+ T cells from PBMCs. Subset in this sample: CD45RA+ positively selected. The receptors were sampled from a man aged 18 to 30 in good health. Some clones in this sample may be carry-over from other donors' samples.

As regards this clone: Since a much larger clone is just one base distant, this may be a read error. This chain uses TRBV7-2 with TRBJ2-3; perhaps TRBD2 as D (5 bases). The CDR3 is 12 amino acids. Trimming took off 4 bases at V and 4 bases at J, with 6 bases between the two ends. Germline assignment: CDR1 SGHTA and CDR2 FQGNSA. CDR3 sequence reads: CASSSGADTQYF. The CDR3, as DNA: TGTGCCAGCAGCTCCGGGGCAGATACGCAGTATTTT.

The CDR3 spells CASSEEGRRVGELFF. CDR3 bases: TGTGCCAGCAGTGAAGAGGGTCGGCGGGTCGGGGAGCTGTTTTTT. V usage is TRBV6-1 and J usage is TRBJ2-2, with D possibly being TRBD2 (5 bases). Germline CDR1 reads MNHNS; CDR2 reads SASEGT. The CDR3 length is 15 residues. V dropped 1 base and J dropped 7 bases, with 13 bases sitting between them.

The V gene is TRBV6-5, the J gene TRBJ2-7, with D tentatively TRBD1 (5 bases). The germline gives CDR1 MNHEY, CDR2 SVGAGI. Trimming took 2 bases from V and 0 from J, leaving 14 bases between them. This CDR3 comprises 16 residues. This chain's CDR3 is CASSYEWTPVSYEQYF. The CDR3 DNA follows: TGTGCCAGCAGTTACGAGTGGACACCGGTCTCCTACGAGCAGTACTTC.

The chain employs TRBV6-5 and TRBJ2-7; the D gene is possibly TRBD2 (6 bases). Germline V CDR1 and CDR2: MNHEY, SVGAGI. The CDR3 loop spans 16 amino acids. Trimming took off 2 bases at V and 2 bases at J, with 16 bases between the two ends. DNA for the CDR3: TGTGCCAGCAGTTACGGGCGGCTAGCGAGGACCTACGAGCAGTACTTC. Protein: CASSYGRLARTYEQYF.

The genes are TRBV5-4 and TRBJ1-1; 8 bases line up with TRBD1. The V gene's germline CDR1 is SGHNT and CDR2 YYREEE (reference sequence). The J segment lost 1 base and the V segment lost 4 bases, leaving 6 bases of the junction unmatched. The CDR3 runs to 15 residues. The CDR3 loop is CASSTTGGANTEAFF. The CDR3 region has the DNA TGTGCCAGCAGCACAACAGGGGGGGCGAACACTGAAGCTTTCTTT.

This clone was counted once. The genes are TRBV10-2 and TRBJ2-1, with TRBD1 matching 8 bases. The CDR3 has 17 residues. Trimming at V came to 8 bases and at J to 1 base, leaving 13 bases not matched to a gene. Germline CDR1 reads WSHSY; CDR2 reads SAAADI. Here the CDR3 reads CASATWDRLGSYNEQFF. The CDR3, as DNA: TGCGCCAGCGCTACCTGGGACAGGCTAGGATCCTACAATGAGCAGTTCTTC.

The chain has TRBV11-3 and TRBJ2-7, with TRBD2 identical over 7 bases. The CDR3 runs to 14 residues. V shed 8 bases, J shed 7 bases, and the junction held 14 bases outside the gene matches. CDR1 is SGHNT and CDR2 is YENEEA in the germline V gene. As DNA, the CDR3 is TGTGCCAGCCCAAAGGTGGGAGGGAGGGGAGAGCAGTACTTC. As protein: CASPKVGGRGEQYF.

The CDR3 spells CASSEGGKVNEQFF. CDR3 nucleotide sequence: TGTGCCAGCTCAGAAGGGGGAAAGGTCAATGAGCAGTTCTTC. The rearrangement joins TRBV18 to TRBJ2-1; perhaps TRBD1 as D (6 bases). V lost 5 bases to trimming and J lost 6 bases, with 14 bases between them. Germline CDR1 KGHSH, CDR2 LQKENI. The CDR3 has 14 amino acids.

The chain employs TRBV4-3 and TRBJ2-4; maybe TRBD1 (7 bases). The V gene lost 0 bases and the J gene lost 1 base, with 13 bases spanning the gap. This CDR3 has 17 residues. Germline V gene lookup returns CDR1 LGHNA and CDR2 YSLEER. CDR3: CASSQDRPGGAKNIQYF. The CDR3 nucleotides are TGCGCCAGCAGCCAAGATCGGCCAGGGGGGGCCAAAAACATTCAGTACTTC.

CDR3 bases: TGTGCCACCCGAGGGCGGGGCTACGAGCAGTACTTC. It yields the protein CATRGRGYEQYF. The rearrangement links TRBV6-6 to TRBJ2-7; the D gene is possibly TRBD2 (6 bases). CDR1 and CDR2 (germline): MNHNY, SVGAGI (reference sequence). V was shortened by 10 bases and J by 3 bases, with 13 bases between the two germline ends. The CDR3 sequence is 12 residues long.

V and J are TRBV28 and TRBJ1-4; TRBD1 agrees at 7 bases. The CDR3 covers 12 residues. Unmatched junction bases numbered 3, after V lost 4 bases and J lost 10 bases. Germline V CDR1 and CDR2: MDHEN, SYDVKM. Here the CDR3 reads CASSSPGGKLFF. DNA of the CDR3: TGTGCCAGCAGTTCCCCAGGGGGAAAACTGTTTTTT.

The chain combines TRBV7-3 with TRBJ2-7; the D is unclear. This CDR3 is 12 amino acids long. Trimming removed 0 bases from V and 7 bases from J, with 7 bases in between. Germline loops: CDR1 SGHTA, CDR2 FQGTGA. CDR3 loop: CASSLTAWEQYF. In DNA form, the CDR3 reads TGTGCCAGCAGCTTAACAGCCTGGGAGCAGTACTTC.

V usage is TRBV10-3 and J usage is TRBJ2-7; D possibly corresponds to TRBD2 (6 bases). Germline-derived CDR1 and CDR2 are ENHRY and SYGVKD. This CDR3 region has 13 residues. The V and J ends lost 4 bases and 3 bases respectively, with 10 bases between them. The CDR3 DNA reads as TGTGCCATCAGTGCCGGGAGAGGCTACGAGCAGTACTTC. Translating it yields CAISAGRGYEQYF.

This clone was found once. The CDR3 region has the DNA TGCAGCGTTGAAGTGCCGGGACAGGGGTACACTGAAGCTTTCTTT. Protein product: CSVEVPGQGYTEAFF. The chain carries TRBV29-1 and TRBJ1-1, with 10 positions matching TRBD1. Per the germline V gene, CDR1 is SQVTM and CDR2 is ANQGSEA. The V segment lost 1 base and the J segment 3 bases; nucleotides outside the gene matches: 5. CDR3 size: 15 residues. The full variable domain, completed using reference TRBV29-1 and TRBJ1-1, is SAVISQKPSRDICQRGTSLTIQCQVDSQVTMMFWYRQQPGQSLTLIATANQGSEATYESGFVIDKFPISRPNLTFSTLTVSNMSPEDSSIYLCSVEVPGQGYTEAFFGQGTRLTVV.

This chain joins TRBV7-3 and TRBJ2-3, with 12 bases matching TRBD2. Trimming at V came to 5 bases and at J to 1 base, leaving 10 bases not matched to a gene. Germline CDR1 and CDR2: SGHTA and FQGTGA. This CDR3 region has 18 residues. The CDR3 coding sequence is TGTGCCAGCAGCCCGCGGACTAGCGGGACCCTCCGCACAGATACGCAGTATTTT. Translating gives CASSPRTSGTLRTDTQYF. Together with reference TRBV7-3 and TRBJ2-3, the CDR3 gives the full variable domain: GAGVSQTPSNKVTEKGKYVELRCDPISGHTALYWYRQSLGQGPEFLIYFQGTGAADDSGLPNDRFFAVRPEGSVSTLKIQRTERGDSAVYLCASSPRTSGTLRTDTQYFGPGTRLTVL.

The V and J genes are TRBV30 and TRBJ1-1; perhaps TRBD1 as D (6 bases). The CDR3 loop spans 12 amino acids. Germline lookup yields CDR1 GTSNPN and CDR2 SVGIG (reference sequence). V shed 4 bases and J shed 10 bases, with 16 bases lying between them. The CDR3 DNA sequence: TGTGCCTGGACTAAAGACAGGATGGGAGCTTTCTTT. Protein: CAWTKDRMGAFF.

The chain links TRBV5-1 to TRBJ2-2, with D possibly TRBD2 on 7 matching bases. The CDR3 length is 16 residues. In germline, CDR1 is SGHRS, CDR2 YFSETQ. With 2 bases removed from V and 4 bases from J, the gap between germline ends came to 15 bases. The CDR3 DNA sequence: TGCGCCAGCAGCTTTGGGGGGGCGCCGGGCACCGGGGAGCTGTTTTTT. Translation gives CASSFGGAPGTGELFF.

This clone was picked up one time. This rearrangement joins TRBV25-1 to TRBJ2-7; D is ambiguous. Germline assignment: CDR1 MGHDK and CDR2 SYGVNS. Trimming stripped 0 bases from V and 4 bases from J, with 7 bases between. CDR3 length equals 13 residues. Written as DNA, the CDR3 is TGTGCCAGCAGTGAATATTGGGGATACGAGCAGTACTTC. It is translated as CASSEYWGYEQYF.

The V call is TRBV2, the J call TRBJ1-2; no clear D. In germline, CDR1 is SNHLY, CDR2 FYNNEI. Trimming took 2 bases from V and 7 from J, leaving 8 bases between them. CDR3 size: 12 residues. CDR3 DNA: TGTGCCAGCAGTGAATTTGGCGGTGGCTACACCTTC. This encodes CASSEFGGGYTF.

This clone was picked up one time. This chain connects TRBV2 to TRBJ1-1; 7 bases agree with TRBD1. This CDR3 comprises 14 residues. The germline V gene encodes CDR1 SNHLY and CDR2 FYNNEI. V dropped 6 bases and J dropped 1; count of bases not matched to a gene: 5. CDR3 in amino acids: CASRRGQPNTEAFF. In DNA form, the CDR3 reads TGTGCCAGCAGGCGGGGACAGCCGAACACTGAAGCTTTCTTT.

The genes are TRBV19 and TRBJ1-5, with TRBD1 as a possible D gene (6 bases). Trimming left V 4 bases short and J 7 bases short, with 17 bases between. This CDR3 has 15 residues. Per the germline V gene, CDR1 is LNHDA and CDR2 is SQIVND (reference sequence). Here the CDR3 reads CASSSDRNLNQPQHF. CDR3 sequence (DNA): TGTGCCAGTAGTAGTGACAGGAACTTAAACCAGCCCCAGCATTTT.